This entry describes one TCR beta chain. Its antigen is currently unknown. Germline V gene data show CDR1 as MNHEY and CDR2 as SVGAGI. The CDR3 has 13 residues. The V end was cut by 5 bases, the J end by 3 bases, with 10 bases between. These data originate in a study of STAT5B mutations in CD4+ large granular lymphocyte leukemia. Study conclusions and caveats: Without putative leukemic clones, patient CD4-sorted repertoires remained more clonal than healthy CD4+ repertoires.

Clones were sequenced by immunoSEQ multiplex PCR, and TCRdb holds only the in-frame ones, with some missing. The repertoire holds around 33,000 clones, with approximately 80% as singletons. The chain couples TRBV6-5 to TRBJ1-1; no firm D call. Input material: CD4+ T cells from blood buffy coats. This sequence originates from a human donor in good health. The CDR3 coding sequence is TGTGCCAGCAGTCGTACGGTGGACACTGAAGCTTTCTTT. It encodes CASSRTVDTEAFF.